This T cell receptor beta chain was recorded in a study of blood T cell repertoires in COVID-19. On the study more broadly: Sites across the United States, Italy and Spain contributed samples from acute and convalescent COVID-19.

The CDR3 runs to 13 residues. V dropped 10 bases and J dropped 5 bases, with 18 bases sitting between them. In germline, CDR1 is MNHEY, CDR2 SVGAGI. Participants were placed into cohorts based on the clinical history they reported. Either two negative PCRs, clearance, or symptom resolution qualified Cohort 3 donors as recovered. Profiling relied on immunoSEQ multiplex PCR, and the TCRdb table lists in-frame clones only, not all of them. The sample gives 90,000 to 120,000 clones, 70% to 90% of which show up once; less than 3.5% is in the top ten. Sequenced material: PBMCs or T cells enriched from blood (not recorded which). The sequence was collected from a woman between 45 and 60 years old who had recovered from COVID-19. The genes are TRBV6-5 and TRBJ2-7; D is perhaps TRBD2 (7 bases). The CDR3 is CATARGAGDEQYF. Here the CDR3 DNA reads TGTGCCACCGCGAGGGGGGCGGGAGACGAGCAGTACTTC.